These 6 T cell receptor beta chains were sequenced from one sample in a study of cytomegalovirus exposure and HLA in healthy donors (dated by TCRdb to 2016 to 2017). Library preparation used the immunoSEQ multiplex PCR assay. For the multiplex PCR, a mixture combining 60 forward primers for TCR Vbeta segments and 13 reverse primers for TCR Jbeta segments was used. TCRdb mirrors the immuneACCESS table, restricted to in-frame sequences. Some clones are absent from its copies; in checked studies, under half trace to an unresolved V gene, and the reason for the others is unknown. The sample table holds roughly 100,000 clones, of which 55% to 75% were seen once. The ten largest account for roughly 16% of the sample. What was sequenced was PBMCs. These TCRs come from a woman in her forties or fifties in good health and CMV-seropositive.

V is TRBV7-9 and J is TRBJ2-2, with TRBD1 matching 10 bases. The CDR3 totals 15 residues. Losses at the gene ends were 3 bases for V and 4 bases for J; bases not matched to a gene: 2. The germline CDR1 and CDR2 sequences are SEHNR and FQNEAQ (reference sequence). The CDR3 spells CASSFRQGATGELFF. The CDR3 nucleotides read TGTGCCAGCAGCTTTCGACAGGGGGCCACCGGGGAGCTGTTTTTT.

The rearrangement joins TRBV11-2 to TRBJ2-5; D is uncertain. The length of the CDR3 is 14 residues. The V gene lost 0 bases and the J gene lost 3 bases, with 8 bases spanning the gap. CDR1 SGHAT and CDR2 FQNNGV come from the germline V gene. The CDR3 loop reads CASSLDSRKETQYF. The CDR3, as DNA: TGTGCCAGCAGCTTAGATTCCAGGAAAGAGACCCAGTACTTC.

This clone was observed a handful of times. This chain uses TRBV28 with TRBJ2-2; TRBD1 might be the D (5 bases). The CDR3 runs 14 residues. V lost 3 bases and J lost 5, with 10 bases in between. Germline loops: CDR1 MDHEN, CDR2 SYDVKM. As DNA, the CDR3 is TGTGCCAGCAGTTTTTCCAGGGCTACCGGGGAGCTGTTTTTT. Its translation: CASSFSRATGELFF.

The chain is built from TRBV2 and TRBJ2-7, with 8 bases aligning to TRBD1. The CDR3 contains 11 residues. Trimming removed 10 bases from V and 2 bases from J; junction bases left unmatched: 1. Germline CDR1 and CDR2: SNHLY and FYNNEI. Here the CDR3 DNA reads TGTGCCACACAGGGGGCCTACGAGCAGTACTTC. Translation: CATQGAYEQYF.

A few counts support this clone. The rearrangement links TRBV2 to TRBJ2-7; D remains unclear. The CDR3 is 15 residues long. Germline V gives CDR1 SNHLY, CDR2 FYNNEI. Trimming left V 4 bases short and J 2 bases short, with 15 bases between. The CDR3 is CASSGLRPSAYEQYF. In DNA, the CDR3 is TGTGCCAGCAGTGGACTTCGGCCTTCGGCCTACGAGCAGTACTTC.

This clone appeared a single time. The chain carries TRBV6-1 and TRBJ2-1; 10 positions agree with TRBD1. The CDR3 loop spans 15 amino acids. The J segment lost 9 bases and the V segment lost 7 bases, leaving 12 bases of the junction unmatched. Germline V gene sequence: CDR1 MNHNS, CDR2 SASEGT. The CDR3 nucleotides read TGTGCCAGCACCCACCGACAGGGGGCGCAGGGTGAGCAGTTCTTC. As protein: CASTHRQGAQGEQFF.